This T cell receptor (beta chain) was sequenced in a study of blood T cell repertoires in COVID-19. About the study: Donors in the United States, Italy and Spain gave samples during acute or convalescent COVID-19. The cDNA or gDNA used as material had been derived from T cells, B-cell-depleted T cells, or PBMCs.

Patients of the Seattle cohort, enrolled during active infection, were followed longitudinally. Authors' data handling: Reference gene primer amplification gave estimated nucleated cell counts. Libraries were prepared by immunoSEQ multiplex PCR; TCRdb keeps only in-frame clonotypes and omits some of them. That table gives V, J and clone size, and the DNA gave D and trimming. This table holds about 500,000 clones, nearly 90% found once. This CDR3 is 12 amino acids long. Germline lookup yields CDR1 SGHRS and CDR2 YFSETQ. Trimming took off 4 bases at V and 4 bases at J, with 8 bases between the two ends.

The chain recombines TRBV5-1 with TRBJ1-1; D is undetermined. The receptor was derived from a man between 18 and 35 years old with COVID-19, enrolled during active disease. The sample was peripheral blood. CDR3 sequence reads: CASSPPGTEAFF. CDR3 nucleotides: TGCGCCAGCAGCCCTCCGGGCACTGAAGCTTTCTTT.